The clone carrying this T cell receptor beta chain occurred a few times. Trimming shortened V by 0 bases and J by 5 bases, and 11 bases separated the two germline ends. The V gene's germline CDR1 is SGHRS and CDR2 YFSETQ. This CDR3 contains 15 residues. The study excluded patients with uncontrolled infection, other autoimmune disease, pregnancy or lactation. Isolation of PBMCs was performed on about 10 ml fresh peripheral blood. Researchers amplified the TCR beta CDR3 regions from RNA transcripts. RT-PCR in the first round (using the HTBI primer set) targeted the TCR CDR3. Each CDR3 protein gets one entry after TCRdb re-called the multiplex PCR reads with MiXCR. In the table there are some 300,000 distinct CDR3 sequences, approximately 15% of which are singletons. This entry is derived from a study of T cells in Graves' hyperthyroidism and ophthalmopathy.

This TCR derives from a man between 25 and 39 years old with Graves' hyperthyroidism. Sequenced input: blood. V gene TRBV5-1 combines with J gene TRBJ1-4, with D possibly TRBD1 on 5 matching bases. The CDR3: CASSLGGRTNEKLFF. In DNA form, the CDR3 reads TGCGCCAGCAGCTTGGGCGGCAGGACAAATGAAAAACTGTTTTTT.